This TCR beta chain was profiled in a study of CD8 T cells in ankylosing spondylitis. This clonotype has a handful of counts. The antigen remains undetermined. Points from the study as a whole: Seemingly characteristic of ankylosing spondylitis blood was a TCR beta motif consisting of fewer than 10 highly homologous variants.

TCRdb reprocessed the 5' RACE reads with MiXCR, giving one entry per CDR3 protein. The top ten hold under 7.5% of the sample, which has about 500,000 distinct CDR3 sequences, roughly 13% seen once. From germline, CDR1 is WNHNN and CDR2 SYGVQD (reference sequence). CDR3 length: 16 amino acids. Trimming took 2 bases from V and 5 from J, leaving 18 bases between them. The source is a male donor with ankylosing spondylitis. Input material: blood, either unsorted or a sorted T cell fraction (not recorded which). This chain connects TRBV10-1 to TRBJ2-5, with D hard to call. The CDR3 DNA reads TGCGCCAGCAGTGAGACTACGGGCAGCAAGTGGGAGACCCAGTACTTC. Translation: CASSETTGSKWETQYF.